One sample yielded the 3 T cell receptor beta chains listed below, sequenced in a study of OX40 agonist ivuxolimab in advanced cancers. Only in-frame clones appear in the TCRdb table, and some are missing; sequencing was by immunoSEQ multiplex PCR. The sample gives 100,000 or so clones, roughly 95% of which show up once; roughly 2% is in the top ten. The specimen comprised CD4+ or CD8+ T cells sorted from blood, sampled in a trial of the OX40 agonist ivuxolimab. The receptors were sampled from an adult with an advanced solid tumor such as melanoma, head and neck, liver or kidney cancer.

About this clone itself: The sample holds other DNA sequences that translate to the same CDR3. The rearrangement uses TRBV28 and TRBJ2-7; D gene ambiguous. The CDR3 contains 12 residues. Trimming took off 3 bases at V and 1 base at J, with 4 bases between the two ends. CDR1 is MDHEN, CDR2 SYDVKM, per germline. The CDR3 protein is CASSLGSYEQYF. As DNA, the CDR3 is TGTGCCAGCAGTTTGGGGTCCTACGAGCAGTACTTC.

The chain joins TRBV28 to TRBJ1-2; perhaps TRBD1 as D (6 bases). Trimming pared 5 bases from V and 7 bases from J, leaving 17 bases between. The CDR3 consists of 14 residues. Looked up from germline, CDR1 is MDHEN and CDR2 is SYDVKM. The CDR3 is CASSIGGGAAGYTF. The CDR3 bases are TGTGCCAGCAGTATAGGGGGGGGCGCGGCTGGCTACACCTTC.

This clone was counted only a few times. CDR3 coding DNA: TGTGCCAGCAGCTTAGGAACTCAGGAGCAGTACTTC. Its protein product is CASSLGTQEQYF. The chain is built from TRBV7-9 and TRBJ2-7; no reliable D call. The V end was cut by 1 base, the J end by 7 bases, with 8 bases between. Germline CDR1 and CDR2: SEHNR and FQNEAQ (reference sequence). The CDR3 runs to 12 residues.